This T cell receptor beta chain derives from a study of CD8+ T cells in alopecia areata. Obtained from alopecia areata patients were lesional scalp punch biopsies along with peripheral blood. About this clone itself: As yet, its antigen is unknown.

Extraction and reverse transcription of RNA yielded cDNA as the sequencing template. Using immunoSEQ multiplex PCR, the repertoire was profiled, and TCRdb retains in-frame clones only, with some absent. The table has 20,000 to 30,000 clones, under 60% seen once. Study-wide results and caveats: Compared with mice, patients displayed less clear TCR sharing, possibly for HLA-related reasons. Lesional scalp, notably in alopecia totalis/universalis, had clonality above that of normal scalp.

V was cut by 5 bases and J by 1 base, with 11 bases left in between. The germline V gene encodes CDR1 PRHDT and CDR2 FYEKMQ (reference sequence). The CDR3 runs 14 residues. The sequenced sample consisted of NKG2D-high CD8+ T cells sorted from blood. The V call is TRBV13, the J call TRBJ1-1; D ambiguous. The origin of this receptor is a human donor with alopecia areata. CDR3 sequence reads: CASSTSGKNTEAFF. CDR3 DNA: TGTGCCAGCAGCACGAGTGGGAAGAACACTGAAGCTTTCTTT.